Presented here are 3 T cell receptor beta chains from one specimen sequenced in a study of control samples from healthy donors and cancer patients. Clones were read by immunoSEQ multiplex PCR, and TCRdb kept only the in-frame ones, dropping some. The sample shows around 120,000 clones, around 88% of them seen only once. Sample: blood. Every receptor here comes from a man in his forties in good health.

The V and J genes are TRBV24-1 and TRBJ2-3, with TRBD1 identical over 7 bases. This CDR3 has 16 amino acids. The junction had 10 bases not matched to a gene; V was cut back by 7 bases and J by 1 base. Germline V gene lookup returns CDR1 KGHDR and CDR2 SFDVKD. This CDR3 reads CATSTRRDRGTDTQYF. The CDR3 nucleotides read TGTGCCACCAGCACAAGACGCGACAGGGGCACAGATACGCAGTATTTT.

CDR3 protein: CASSQEELAGVQNIQYF. As DNA, the CDR3 is TGTGCCAGCAGCCAAGAGGAACTAGCGGGGGTGCAAAACATTCAGTACTTC. V is TRBV4-2 and J is TRBJ2-4; TRBD2 matches at 11 bases. From germline, CDR1 is LGHNA and CDR2 YNFKEQ. The CDR3 runs to 17 residues. After removal of 0 bases from V and 5 bases from J, the junction contained 6 bases not matched to a gene.

This chain connects TRBV6-6 to TRBJ1-5; no firm D call. This CDR3 is 13 amino acids long. The germline V and J ends were trimmed by 2 bases and 4 bases, with 6 bases remaining between them. The germline V gene encodes CDR1 MNHNY and CDR2 SVGAGI (reference sequence). The CDR3: CASSYGTNQPQHF. CDR3 bases: TGTGCCAGCAGTTACGGCACAAATCAGCCCCAGCATTTT.